A selection of T cell receptor beta chains follows, all from one sample in a study of blood T cell repertoires in COVID-19. Using immunoSEQ multiplex PCR, the repertoire was profiled, and TCRdb retains in-frame clones only, with some absent. The data hold 100,000 to 150,000 clones, with around 81% observed a single time. The sample comprised peripheral blood. The receptor source for this set is a man in his forties or fifties with active or convalescent COVID-19. CDR3s include the opening cysteine and the closing phenylalanine or tryptophan. Each record gives: clone size, V gene, D gene, J gene, CDR3 protein, CDR3 DNA. The D gene is left open where the match is weak. Where a row states a size, it is once, few, many or the class of an expanded clone; other rows omit it.

size: .; V: TRBV28; D: .; J: TRBJ1-6; CDR3: CASSPAGYNSPLHF; DNA: TGTGCCAGCAGTCCGGCGGGCTATAATTCACCCCTCCACTTT
size: .; V: TRBV18; D: TRBD1; J: TRBJ1-1; CDR3: CASSEPGQGSEAFF; DNA: TGTGCCAGCTCCGAACCGGGACAGGGCTCTGAAGCTTTCTTT
size: .; V: TRBV4-1; D: TRBD1; J: TRBJ1-2; CDR3: CASSQDRGPYGYTF; DNA: TGCGCCAGCAGCCAAGACAGGGGGCCCTATGGCTACACCTTC
size: once; V: TRBV29-1; D: .; J: TRBJ1-4; CDR3: CSVGEQVNEKLFF; DNA: TGCAGCGTTGGGGAGCAGGTTAACGAAAAACTGTTTTTT
size: .; V: TRBV4-1; D: .; J: TRBJ2-5; CDR3: CASSQVKSSGAKETQYF; DNA: TGCGCCAGCAGCCAAGTGAAGAGCTCTGGGGCCAAAGAGACCCAGTACTTC
size: .; V: TRBV5-4; D: TRBD2; J: TRBJ2-6; CDR3: CASSLAGTSGGAPGANVLTF; DNA: TGTGCCAGCAGCTTGGCCGGGACTAGCGGGGGGGCCCCTGGGGCCAACGTCCTGACTTTC
size: .; V: TRBV7-3; D: .; J: TRBJ1-6; CDR3: CASSLTGPGGAASPLHF; DNA: TGTGCCAGCAGCTTAACCGGCCCGGGGGGGGCTGCTTCACCCCTCCACTTT
size: few; V: TRBV7-9; D: .; J: TRBJ1-5; CDR3: CASSLEWAGSDQPQHF; DNA: TGTGCCAGCAGCTTAGAGTGGGCAGGGTCGGATCAGCCCCAGCATTTT
size: .; V: TRBV10-3; D: TRBD1; J: TRBJ2-6; CDR3: CAINPTGGLTSGANVLTF; DNA: TGTGCCATCAATCCGACAGGGGGTCTGACCTCTGGGGCCAACGTCCTGACTTTC
size: .; V: TRBV9; D: TRBD2; J: TRBJ2-3; CDR3: CASSTSGGFTDTQYF; DNA: TGTGCCAGCAGCACTAGCGGGGGCTTCACAGATACGCAGTATTTT
size: once; V: TRBV18; D: .; J: TRBJ2-7; CDR3: CASSPPNSRDYEQYF; DNA: TGTGCCAGCTCACCACCTAATTCCAGGGACTACGAGCAGTACTTC
size: once; V: TRBV25-1; D: .; J: TRBJ2-4; CDR3: CASSPGVLAKNIQYF; DNA: TGTGCCAGCAGTCCAGGGGTACTAGCCAAAAACATTCAGTACTTC
size: once; V: TRBV30; D: .; J: TRBJ2-3; CDR3: CAWSRGNTQYF; DNA: TGTGCCTGGAGTCGAGGAAATACGCAGTATTTT
size: .; V: TRBV3-1/TRBV3-2; D: .; J: TRBJ1-3; CDR3: CASSQLGGSGNTIYF; DNA: TGTGCCAGCAGCCAACTGGGGGGCTCTGGAAACACCATATATTTT
size: .; V: TRBV5-1; D: TRBD1; J: TRBJ1-5; CDR3: CASSPPGTGARQPQHF; DNA: TGCGCCAGCAGCCCGCCCGGGACAGGGGCGCGGCAGCCCCAGCATTTT
size: .; V: TRBV6-6; D: .; J: TRBJ2-1; CDR3: CASNFVDEQFF; DNA: TGTGCCAGCAATTTTGTAGATGAGCAGTTCTTC